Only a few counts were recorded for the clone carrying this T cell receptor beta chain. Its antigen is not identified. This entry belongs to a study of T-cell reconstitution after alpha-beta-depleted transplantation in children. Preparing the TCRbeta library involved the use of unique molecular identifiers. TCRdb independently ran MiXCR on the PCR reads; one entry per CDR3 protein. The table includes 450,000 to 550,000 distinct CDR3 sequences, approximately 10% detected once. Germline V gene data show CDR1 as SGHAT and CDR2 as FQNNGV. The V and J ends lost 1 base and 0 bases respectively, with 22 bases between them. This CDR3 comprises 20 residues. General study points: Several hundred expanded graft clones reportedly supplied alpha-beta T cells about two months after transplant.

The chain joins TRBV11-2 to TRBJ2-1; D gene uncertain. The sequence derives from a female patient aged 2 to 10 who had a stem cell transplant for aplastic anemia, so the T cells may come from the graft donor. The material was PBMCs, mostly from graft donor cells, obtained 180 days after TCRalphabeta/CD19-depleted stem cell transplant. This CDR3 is CASSLGRGFAIASSYNEQFF. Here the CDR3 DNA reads TGTGCCAGCAGCTTAGGAAGAGGATTCGCGATCGCCAGCTCCTACAATGAGCAGTTCTTC.